This T cell receptor beta chain was captured by sequencing in a study of PD-1 blockade in classical Hodgkin lymphoma (dated by TCRdb to between 2020 and 2021). Concerning the study at large: Nivolumab dosing was 3 mg/kg intravenously every 2 weeks, continuing until either disease progression or unacceptable toxicity. To define a peripheral blood immune signature of response to PD-1 blockade in classical Hodgkin lymphoma, the study combined TCR beta sequencing with CyTOF.

Taken from the germline V gene (reference sequence), the CDR1 and CDR2 loops are LNHNV and YYDKDF. The CDR3 covers 14 residues, taking in both the cysteine and the phenylalanine. The sequence is cut down to CDR3 DNA, 42 bases in frame from base 1. At the junction V is shortened by 0 bases and J by 4 bases, with 9 bases in between. Genomic DNA was isolated using the Qiagen DNeasy kit from unsorted PBMCs as well as from negatively selected CD4+ and CD8+ fractions. Using primers that anneal to V and J segments, immunoSEQ multiplex PCR amplified the TCR beta CDR3 regions. A synthetic immune receptor repertoire was used to minimize amplification bias, and any remaining bias was removed computationally after sequencing. The authors' pipeline ran thus. Custom Python scripts were used to quantify repertoire diversity as the Shannon entropy index. The unsorted, CD4+ and CD8+ repertoires were each analyzed separately, with the exception of combined analyses, where CD4+ and CD8+ sequences were merged in silico. Clonal expansion was defined as a frequency increase of at least 2-fold after treatment compared with C1D1, and clones undetected at baseline were assigned a pseudocount of 0.5. Clones with 0 or 1 copy at C1D1 were defined as singleton clones, while clones with 2 or more copies were defined as non-singleton clones. Clones expanded in unsorted samples were assigned a CD4+, CD8+ or unknown annotation through matching of protein sequences in sorted samples from the same patient. Wilcoxon tests on paired samples were used to test changes in diversity from C1D1 to C4D1. TCRdb retrieved this table from immuneACCESS and kept in-frame rearrangements only. Not all clones are present; in checked studies, unresolved V genes account for under half, and no reason is known for the remainder. V and J calls and clone size follow that table, whereas D and trimming were derived from the DNA. Across this sample there are around 6,100 clones, with around half seen only once. The ten biggest clones cover roughly 15% of the sample.

This sample's time point label indicates: cycle 1 day 1 (C1D1), immediately before nivolumab initiation. Every trial patient had relapsed following autologous stem cell transplantation, and prior brentuximab vedotin exposure was what differed among cohorts A, B and C. Magnetic negative selection with a Miltenyi CD8+ T cell isolation kit was used to purify CD8+ T cells from thawed PBMCs. The trial cohort was composed of 56 patients with relapsed/refractory classical Hodgkin lymphoma, for whom complete response, partial response or progressive disease was recorded as best overall response. In the multi-cohort phase II CheckMate 205 trial, trial patients received single-agent nivolumab. An independent review committee assessed best overall response using the 2007 International Working Group response criteria. Trial PBMCs were collected immediately before nivolumab initiation (C1D1) and during therapy at cycle 2 day 1 and cycle 4 day 1. Peripheral blood was collected in 8 mL Vacutainer Cell Preparation Tubes, from which PBMCs were isolated by centrifugation and then cryopreserved. Purified CD4+ and CD8+ fractions were generated only in cases for which an additional PBMC sample was available. Magnetically labelled cells were removed on LS columns in a quadroMACS separator, and the flow-through was collected as the purified fraction.

The research as a whole found: Baseline TCR diversity was reported to be lower in newly diagnosed patients than in healthy donors, and even lower in relapsed/refractory patients. The study was restricted to a single clinical trial cohort, and the causes of repertoire differences, possibly disease activity or prior therapy, were left undefined. Diversity was lower in patients who began nivolumab less than 1 year after ASCT, so these patients were left out of later analyses to avoid confounding by immune reconstitution. Baseline diversity similar to that of newly diagnosed patients was observed in trial patients achieving complete response, whereas significantly lower diversity was observed in partial responders and progressors. By C4D1, a significant rise was seen in CD4+ TCR diversity but not in CD8+ TCR diversity (p=0.0027 vs p=0.16), and the rise was most apparent among complete responders (p=0.02).

This clone was detected a few times. No cognate antigen has been identified for it. The input lacks base qualities; no much larger clone sits a single base away. The sample consisted of CD8+ T cells from blood, taken at baseline. The rearranged segments are TRBV15 and TRBJ2-5, with no confidently assigned D gene. This receptor was taken from a human donor with classical Hodgkin lymphoma. The DNA is TGTGCCACCAGCAGAGATTACCCTGCAGAGACCCAGTACTTC. Its amino acids are CATSRDYPAETQYF.